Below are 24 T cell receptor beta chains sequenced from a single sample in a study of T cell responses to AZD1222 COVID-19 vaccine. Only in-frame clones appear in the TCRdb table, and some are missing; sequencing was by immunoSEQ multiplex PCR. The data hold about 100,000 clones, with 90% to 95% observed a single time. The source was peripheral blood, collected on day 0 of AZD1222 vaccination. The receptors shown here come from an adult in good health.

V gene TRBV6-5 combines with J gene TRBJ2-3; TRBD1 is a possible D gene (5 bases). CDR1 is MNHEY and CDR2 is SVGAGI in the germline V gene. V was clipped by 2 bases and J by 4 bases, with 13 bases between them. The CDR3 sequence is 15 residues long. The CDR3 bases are TGTGCCAGCAGTTACGGGCAGGGCATTCCAGATACGCAGTATTTT. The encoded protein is CASSYGQGIPDTQYF.

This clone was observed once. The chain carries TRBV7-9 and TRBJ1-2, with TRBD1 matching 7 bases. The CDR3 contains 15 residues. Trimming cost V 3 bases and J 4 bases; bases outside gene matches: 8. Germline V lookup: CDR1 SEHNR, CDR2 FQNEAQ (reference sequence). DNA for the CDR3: TGTGCCAGCAGCTTGCAGGGGGGCCCTTCCTATGGCTACACCTTC. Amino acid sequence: CASSLQGGPSYGYTF.

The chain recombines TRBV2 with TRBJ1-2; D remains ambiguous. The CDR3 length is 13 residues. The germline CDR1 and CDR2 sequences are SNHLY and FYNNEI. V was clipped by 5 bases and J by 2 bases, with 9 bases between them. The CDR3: CASSRRENYGYTF. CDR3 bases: TGTGCCAGCAGTCGCCGGGAAAACTATGGCTACACCTTC.

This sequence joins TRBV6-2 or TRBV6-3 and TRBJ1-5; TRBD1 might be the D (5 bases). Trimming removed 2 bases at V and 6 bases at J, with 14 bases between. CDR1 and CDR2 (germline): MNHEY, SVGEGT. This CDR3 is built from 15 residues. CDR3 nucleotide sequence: TGTGCCAGCAGTTACCTGGGGGAAGCCCTTCAGCCCCAGCATTTT. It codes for CASSYLGEALQPQHF.

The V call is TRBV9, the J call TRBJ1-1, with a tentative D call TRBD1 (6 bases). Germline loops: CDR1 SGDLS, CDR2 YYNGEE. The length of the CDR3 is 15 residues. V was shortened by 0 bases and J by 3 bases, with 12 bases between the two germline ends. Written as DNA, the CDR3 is TGTGCCAGCAGCGTAGCGGGCAGGGGCGACACTGAAGCTTTCTTT. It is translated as CASSVAGRGDTEAFF.

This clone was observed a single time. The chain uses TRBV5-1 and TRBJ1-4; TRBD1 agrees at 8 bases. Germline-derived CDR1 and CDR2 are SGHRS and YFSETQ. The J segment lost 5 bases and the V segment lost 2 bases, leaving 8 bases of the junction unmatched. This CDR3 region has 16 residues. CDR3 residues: CASSFDGTGTNEKLFF. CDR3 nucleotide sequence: TGCGCCAGCAGCTTCGACGGGACAGGAACGAATGAAAAACTGTTTTTT.

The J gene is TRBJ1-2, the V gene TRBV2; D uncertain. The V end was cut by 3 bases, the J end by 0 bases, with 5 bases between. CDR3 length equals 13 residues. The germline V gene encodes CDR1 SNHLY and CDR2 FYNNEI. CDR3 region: CASSDSPNYGYTF. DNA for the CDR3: TGTGCCAGCAGTGACAGTCCTAACTATGGCTACACCTTC.

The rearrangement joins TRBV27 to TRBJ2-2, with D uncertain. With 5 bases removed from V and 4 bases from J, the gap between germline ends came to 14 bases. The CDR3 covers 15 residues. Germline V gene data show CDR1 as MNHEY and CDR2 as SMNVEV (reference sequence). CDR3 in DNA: TGTGCCAGCAGTGACTGGAGAGCACGCACCGGGGAGCTGTTTTTT. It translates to CASSDWRARTGELFF.

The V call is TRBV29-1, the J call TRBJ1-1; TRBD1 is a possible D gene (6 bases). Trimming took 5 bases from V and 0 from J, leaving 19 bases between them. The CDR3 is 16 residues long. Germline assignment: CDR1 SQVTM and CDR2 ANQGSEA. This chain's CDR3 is CSVSQGRDLMNTEAFF. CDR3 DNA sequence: TGCAGCGTTTCCCAGGGGAGAGACCTTATGAACACTGAAGCTTTCTTT.

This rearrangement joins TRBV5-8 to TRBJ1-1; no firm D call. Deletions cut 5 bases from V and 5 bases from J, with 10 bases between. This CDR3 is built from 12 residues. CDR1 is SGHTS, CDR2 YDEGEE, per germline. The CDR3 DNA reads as TGTGCCAGCAGTGGAACGAGAACTGAAGCTTTCTTT. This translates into CASSGTRTEAFF.

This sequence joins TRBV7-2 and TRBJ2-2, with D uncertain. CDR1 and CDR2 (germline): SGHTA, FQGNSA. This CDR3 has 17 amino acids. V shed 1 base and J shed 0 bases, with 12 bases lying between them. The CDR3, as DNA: TGTGCCAGCAGCTTAGTGTCTGCGTGGACGAACACCGGGGAGCTGTTTTTT. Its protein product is CASSLVSAWTNTGELFF. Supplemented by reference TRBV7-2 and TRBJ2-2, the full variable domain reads GAGVSQSPSNKVTEKGKDVELRCDPISGHTALYWYRQSLGQGLEFLIYFQGNSAPDKSGLPSDRFSAERTGGSVSTLTIQRTQQEDSAVYLCASSLVSAWTNTGELFFGEGSRLTVL.

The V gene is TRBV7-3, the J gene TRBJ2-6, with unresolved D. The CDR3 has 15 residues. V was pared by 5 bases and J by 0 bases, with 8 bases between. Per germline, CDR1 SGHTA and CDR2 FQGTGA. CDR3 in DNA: TGTGCCAGCAGCGTTCTCGTCTCTGGGGCCAACGTCCTGACTTTC. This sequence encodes CASSVLVSGANVLTF.

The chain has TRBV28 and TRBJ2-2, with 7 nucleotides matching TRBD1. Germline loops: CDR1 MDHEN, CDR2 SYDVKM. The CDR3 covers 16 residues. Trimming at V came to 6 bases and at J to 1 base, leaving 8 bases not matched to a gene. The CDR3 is CASRLQGRGNTGELFF. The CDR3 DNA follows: TGTGCCAGCAGGCTACAGGGGCGTGGGAACACCGGGGAGCTGTTTTTT.

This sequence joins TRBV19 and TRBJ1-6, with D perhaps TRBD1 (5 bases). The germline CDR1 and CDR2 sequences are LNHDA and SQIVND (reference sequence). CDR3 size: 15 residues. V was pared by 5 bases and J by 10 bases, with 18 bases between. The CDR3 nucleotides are TGTGCCAGTAGTGTGGGGACCGGGGATGGATCACCCCTCCACTTT. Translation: CASSVGTGDGSPLHF.

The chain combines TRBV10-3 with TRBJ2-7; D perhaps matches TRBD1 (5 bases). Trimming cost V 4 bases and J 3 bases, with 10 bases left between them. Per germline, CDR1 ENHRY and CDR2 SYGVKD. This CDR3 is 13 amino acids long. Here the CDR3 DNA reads TGTGCCATCAGTGCACAGGCGCGCTACGAGCAGTACTTC. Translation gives CAISAQARYEQYF.

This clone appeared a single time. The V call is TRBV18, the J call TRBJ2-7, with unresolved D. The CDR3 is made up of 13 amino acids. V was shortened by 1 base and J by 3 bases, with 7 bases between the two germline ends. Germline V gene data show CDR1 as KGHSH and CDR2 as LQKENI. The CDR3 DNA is TGTGCCAGCTCACCACTTCAGGACTACGAGCAGTACTTC. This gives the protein CASSPLQDYEQYF.

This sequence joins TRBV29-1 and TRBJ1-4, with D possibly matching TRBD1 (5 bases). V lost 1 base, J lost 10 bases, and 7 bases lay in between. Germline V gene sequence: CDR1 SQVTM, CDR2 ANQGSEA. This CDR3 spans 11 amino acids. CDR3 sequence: CSVEVGGKLFF. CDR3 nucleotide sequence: TGCAGCGTTGAAGTCGGGGGAAAACTGTTTTTT. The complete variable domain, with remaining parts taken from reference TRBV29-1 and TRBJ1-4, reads SAVISQKPSRDICQRGTSLTIQCQVDSQVTMMFWYRQQPGQSLTLIATANQGSEATYESGFVIDKFPISRPNLTFSTLTVSNMSPEDSSIYLCSVEVGGKLFFGSGTQLSVL.

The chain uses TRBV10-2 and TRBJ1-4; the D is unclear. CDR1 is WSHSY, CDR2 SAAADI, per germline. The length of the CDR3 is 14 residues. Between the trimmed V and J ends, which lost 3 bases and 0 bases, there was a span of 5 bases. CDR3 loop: CASSDRATNEKLFF. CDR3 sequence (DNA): TGCGCCAGCAGTGACCGGGCAACTAATGAAAAACTGTTTTTT.

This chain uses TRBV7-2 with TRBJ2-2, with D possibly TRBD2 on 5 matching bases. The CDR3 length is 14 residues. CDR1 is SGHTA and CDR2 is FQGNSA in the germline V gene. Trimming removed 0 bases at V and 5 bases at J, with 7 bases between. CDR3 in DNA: TGTGCCAGCAGCTTAGCTAGAGGGACCGGGGAGCTGTTTTTT. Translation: CASSLARGTGELFF.

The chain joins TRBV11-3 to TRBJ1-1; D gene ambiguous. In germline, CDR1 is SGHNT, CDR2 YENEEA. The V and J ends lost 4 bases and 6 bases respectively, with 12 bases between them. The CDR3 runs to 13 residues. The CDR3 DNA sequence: TGTGCCAGCAGCTACCTACAAAAACCTGAAGCTTTCTTT. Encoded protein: CASSYLQKPEAFF.

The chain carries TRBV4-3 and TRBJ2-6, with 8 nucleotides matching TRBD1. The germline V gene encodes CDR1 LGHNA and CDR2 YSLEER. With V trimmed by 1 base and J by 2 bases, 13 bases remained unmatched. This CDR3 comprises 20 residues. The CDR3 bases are TGCGCCAGCAGCCAAGTACTTCCAGGGGGCGCAGGGACTGGGGCCAACGTCCTGACTTTC. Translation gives CASSQVLPGGAGTGANVLTF.

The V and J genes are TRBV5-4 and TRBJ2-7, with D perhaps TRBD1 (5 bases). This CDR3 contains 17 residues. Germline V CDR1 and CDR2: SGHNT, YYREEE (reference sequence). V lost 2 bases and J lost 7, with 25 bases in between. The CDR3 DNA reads TGTGCCAGCAGCTTATTCCCCGTCGCAGGGCCATCGACAGAGCAGTACTTC. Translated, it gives CASSLFPVAGPSTEQYF.

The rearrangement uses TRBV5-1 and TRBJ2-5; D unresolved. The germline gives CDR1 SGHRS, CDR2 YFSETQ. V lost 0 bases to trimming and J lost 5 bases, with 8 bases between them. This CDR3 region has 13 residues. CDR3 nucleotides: TGCGCCAGCAGCTTGGAGGCTAGGGAGACCCAGTACTTC. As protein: CASSLEARETQYF. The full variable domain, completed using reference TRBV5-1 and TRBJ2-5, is KAGVTQTPRYLIKTRGQQVTLSCSPISGHRSVSWYQQTPGQGLQFLFEYFSETQRNKGNFPGRFSGRQFSNSRSEMNVSTLELGDSALYLCASSLEARETQYFGPGTRLLVL.

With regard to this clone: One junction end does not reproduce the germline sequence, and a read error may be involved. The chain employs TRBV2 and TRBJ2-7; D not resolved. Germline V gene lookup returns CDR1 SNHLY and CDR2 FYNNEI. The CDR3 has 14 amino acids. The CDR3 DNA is TGTGCCAGCAGCGAAGGTACACTTCCCTACGAGCAGTACTTC. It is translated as CASSEGTLPYEQYF.